This TCR beta chain is from a study of T cells after yellow fever vaccination. 5'RACE template switching generated TCR cDNA, adding a universal primer site and UMIs. TCRdb passed the 5' RACE reads through MiXCR, listing each CDR3 protein once. The sample lists under 200,000 distinct CDR3 sequences; more than 5.5% were seen once. Ten or more counts support this clonotype. The target antigen is unknown. Overall study results and limits: FACS-sorted repertoires could harbor abundant contaminating bulk-population clonotypes.

The source of this sequence is a man younger than 35 who received the YFV17D yellow fever vaccine. Specimen: CD4+ T cells sorted from PBMCs, collected about 5 days after the first yellow fever vaccination.

CDR3 nucleotide sequence: TGCAGTGCGCAAGCGGGGGGGCTTTATTATGAGCAGTTCTTC. It codes for CSAQAGGLYYEQFF. The gene calls are TRBV20-1 and TRBJ2-1; 10 bases map to TRBD2. The CDR3 has 14 residues. Germline values: CDR1 DFQATT, CDR2 SNEGSKA (reference sequence). V was pared by 6 bases and J by 8 bases, with 10 bases of the junction left unmatched.